The source of this T cell receptor beta chain is a study of T cells after yellow fever vaccination. Findings and caveats of the study: The booster response re-showed most primary clones: approximately 95% CD4, approximately 85% CD8. Clonotypes found in both CD4 and CD8 compartments made up a small share.

TCRdb fed the 5' RACE reads into MiXCR, producing one record per CDR3 protein. The sample consists of 300,000 to 350,000 distinct CDR3 sequences, about 10% of them appearing once. This clonotype showed up just once. Its antigen is currently unknown. CDR1 is SGHRS and CDR2 is YFSETQ in the germline V gene. CDR3 length equals 14 residues. V dropped 3 bases and J dropped 5 bases, with 14 bases sitting between them. The specimen comprised CD4+ T cells sorted from PBMCs, sampled 45 days after the yellow fever booster vaccination. The chain has TRBV5-1 and TRBJ2-5; D could derive from TRBD1 or TRBD2 (5 bases each). The TCR sequence derives from a man in his late teens or twenties who received the YFV17D yellow fever vaccine. The CDR3 reads CASSSRTEGETQYF. The DNA for the CDR3 is TGCGCCAGCAGCTCGCGCACAGAGGGGGAGACCCAGTACTTC.